These 27 T cell receptor beta chains were all obtained from the same sample, sequenced in a study of tumor T cells in aggressive B-cell lymphoma. The data were produced by immunoSEQ multiplex PCR, yet TCRdb's version contains in-frame clones alone and is incomplete. The sample carries thousands of clones, roughly 95% recorded once. Sequenced: tumor tissue. All receptors derive from an adult with diffuse large B cell lymphoma.

Concerning this clone: The germline gene is not matched at one end of the junction; a read error may be the cause. The chain recombines TRBV13 with TRBJ1-2; a possible D gene is TRBD1 (5 bases). The CDR3 covers 11 residues. CDR1 and CDR2 from the germline V gene are PRHDT and FYEKMQ (reference sequence). The CDR3 region is CASSSPGVIFF. Written as DNA, the CDR3 is TGTGCCAGCAGTTCCCCGGGGGTAATCTTCTTC.

The V and J genes are TRBV27 and TRBJ2-6; D remains ambiguous. Trimming shortened V by 4 bases and J by 1 base, and 5 bases separated the two germline ends. Germline CDR1 reads MNHEY; CDR2 reads SMNVEV (reference sequence). The CDR3 runs 14 residues. CDR3 DNA sequence: TGTGCCAGCAGTTACACATCTGGGGCCAACGTCCTGACTTTC. Translated, it gives CASSYTSGANVLTF.

The genes are TRBV6-5 and TRBJ1-1; tentative D call: TRBD1 (6 bases). The germline V and J ends were trimmed by 4 bases and 3 bases, with 9 bases remaining between them. CDR1 is MNHEY and CDR2 is SVGAGI in the germline V gene. The CDR3 runs 13 residues. The CDR3 DNA follows: TGTGCCAGCAGTTCCTACAGGGACACTGAAGCTTTCTTT. Translated: CASSSYRDTEAFF.

This chain links TRBV9 with TRBJ2-2; TRBD2 matches 10 bases. Germline CDR1 and CDR2: SGDLS and YYNGEE. Trimming cost V 3 bases and J 4 bases; bases outside gene matches: 6. This CDR3 region has 16 residues. The CDR3 DNA follows: TGTGCCAGCAGCGCAGGGCTAGCGGGAGTCACCGGGGAGCTGTTTTTT. Translation gives CASSAGLAGVTGELFF.

J is TRBJ2-3 and V is TRBV7-9, with TRBD2 matching over 8 bases. Germline lookup yields CDR1 SEHNR and CDR2 FQNEAQ (reference sequence). The CDR3 consists of 16 residues. V was pared by 4 bases and J by 4 bases, with 10 bases of the junction left unmatched. CDR3 region: CASSSTSGGGADTQYF. As DNA, the CDR3 is TGTGCCAGCAGCTCAACTAGCGGAGGAGGGGCAGATACGCAGTATTTT.

This rearrangement joins TRBV25-1 to TRBJ2-2, with 7 bases aligning to TRBD1. The junction had 5 bases not matched to a gene; V was cut back by 0 bases and J by 4 bases. This CDR3 spans 16 amino acids. The germline V gene has CDR1 MGHDK and CDR2 SYGVNS. The CDR3 here is CASSEYRTGRTGELFF. Here the CDR3 DNA reads TGTGCCAGCAGTGAATACCGGACAGGCCGCACCGGGGAGCTGTTTTTT.

The J gene is TRBJ2-7, the V gene TRBV5-1, with D possibly TRBD2 on 7 matching bases. Germline V gives CDR1 SGHRS, CDR2 YFSETQ. V was cut by 2 bases and J by 0 bases, with 15 bases left in between. This CDR3 region has 16 residues. CDR3 sequence (DNA): TGCGCCAGCAGCTTAAAATGGGGGGGGGCCTCCTACGAGCAGTACTTC. This translates into CASSLKWGGASYEQYF.

The genes are TRBV5-6 and TRBJ2-3, with 9 bases identical to TRBD1. Germline values: CDR1 SGHDT, CDR2 YYEEEE. This CDR3 has 16 amino acids. Germline trimming cut 4 bases from V and 2 bases from J; bases unmatched to any gene: 8. In DNA form, the CDR3 reads TGTGCCAGCAGCATCGACAGGGGGATGATCACAGATACGCAGTATTTT. This codes for CASSIDRGMITDTQYF.

The chain employs TRBV7-6 and TRBJ1-5; 10 nucleotides align to TRBD1. V lost 4 bases, J lost 7 bases, and 4 bases stayed unmatched. The CDR3 is made up of 14 amino acids. CDR1 is SGHVS and CDR2 is FNYEAQ in the germline V gene. CDR3 in amino acids: CASSSGQGIQPQHF. The CDR3 DNA reads TGTGCCAGCAGCTCGGGACAGGGGATCCAGCCCCAGCATTTT.

The chain uses TRBV5-6 and TRBJ2-1; TRBD2 matches at 11 bases. The CDR3 consists of 14 residues. CDR1 is SGHDT and CDR2 is YYEEEE in the germline V gene. Trimming removed 0 bases from V and 7 bases from J; junction bases left unmatched: 0. CDR3 in amino acids: CASSLGLAGNEQFF. The CDR3 nucleotides read TGTGCCAGCAGCTTGGGACTAGCGGGAAATGAGCAGTTCTTC.

The chain has TRBV13 and TRBJ2-1; 14 nucleotides align to TRBD2. V dropped 3 bases and J dropped 0; count of bases not matched to a gene: 1. Germline V CDR1 and CDR2: PRHDT, FYEKMQ (reference sequence). This CDR3 comprises 17 residues. This CDR3 is CASSFGLAGGSYNEQFF. The CDR3 DNA reads as TGTGCCAGCAGCTTCGGACTAGCGGGAGGCTCCTACAATGAGCAGTTCTTC.

The chain links TRBV27 to TRBJ2-7; tentative D call: TRBD1 (6 bases). The CDR3 runs to 15 residues. CDR1 is MNHEY and CDR2 is SMNVEV in the germline V gene (reference sequence). V lost 3 bases and J 2 bases, leaving 14 bases between the germline ends. For the CDR3, the DNA is TGTGCCAGCAGTTTCAGGGGACGGAACACCTACGAGCAGTACTTC. This encodes CASSFRGRNTYEQYF.

The rearrangement links TRBV19 to TRBJ2-1; maybe TRBD2 (5 bases). The ends were cut back, 3 bases at V and 7 bases at J, with 16 bases in the middle. The CDR3 is 15 amino acids. CDR1 and CDR2 from the germline V gene are LNHDA and SQIVND (reference sequence). In DNA, the CDR3 is TGTGCCAGTAGTATTCTAGCCGGGAACCTTAATGAGCAGTTCTTC. This sequence encodes CASSILAGNLNEQFF.

The CDR3 DNA reads TGTGCCGCTAAGACAGGGGCAATGAACACTGAAGCTTTCTTT. Amino acids: CAAKTGAMNTEAFF. The chain links TRBV10-3 to TRBJ1-1; 8 bases align to TRBD1. This CDR3 has 14 amino acids. CDR1 and CDR2 (germline): ENHRY, SYGVKD. After removal of 11 bases from V and 0 bases from J, the junction contained 8 bases not matched to a gene.

The V and J genes are TRBV9 and TRBJ2-5; weak D call: TRBD2 (5 bases). The DNA end favors TRBJ2-7, so the J call may be wrong. Germline CDR1 SGDLS, CDR2 YYNGEE. CDR3 length: 13 amino acids. CDR3 DNA: TGTGCCAGCAGCGCACTAGGCCTAGGCGAGCAGTACTTC. Translating gives CASSALGLGEQYF.

The genes are TRBV30 and TRBJ2-5; D unclear. The CDR3 has 11 residues. CDR1 is GTSNPN and CDR2 is SVGIG in the germline V gene (reference sequence). Trimming removed 4 bases from V and 1 base from J, with 4 bases in between. The CDR3 nucleotides read TGTGCCTGGACTACCCAAGAGACCCAGTACTTC. Protein: CAWTTQETQYF.

This clone turned up a few times. This rearrangement joins TRBV28 to TRBJ1-1; 8 positions agree with TRBD1. The CDR3 sequence is 16 residues long. Germline V lookup: CDR1 MDHEN, CDR2 SYDVKM. The ends lost 5 bases at V and 0 bases at J; junction bases unmatched: 8. The DNA for the CDR3 is TGTGCCAGCAGTCTCACCACAGGGGGAGTGAACACTGAAGCTTTCTTT. Its translation is CASSLTTGGVNTEAFF.

The chain recombines TRBV5-1 with TRBJ1-4; D is uncertain. The CDR3 loop spans 13 amino acids. The V gene lost 4 bases and the J gene lost 4 bases, with 8 bases spanning the gap. CDR1 is SGHRS, CDR2 YFSETQ, per germline. The CDR3 spells CASSAEINEKLFF. The CDR3 DNA reads as TGCGCCAGCAGCGCAGAAATTAATGAAAAACTGTTTTTT.

This clone was counted a single time. A read error may account for a junction end that differs from germline. The chain recombines TRBV9 with TRBJ2-5, with D maybe TRBD1 (5 bases). The V gene's germline CDR1 is SGDLS and CDR2 YYNGEE. CDR3 size: 12 residues. The CDR3 here is CAGSRDQGTQYF. The CDR3 nucleotides are TGTGCCGGCAGCAGGGATCAGGGGACCCAGTACTTC.

V usage is TRBV29-1 and J usage is TRBJ2-2, with 9 bases fitting TRBD1. Germline-derived CDR1 and CDR2 are SQVTM and ANQGSEA. J was trimmed by 8 bases and V by 1 base; bases with no gene match: 5. This CDR3 has 14 amino acids. CDR3 nucleotide sequence: TGCAGCGTTGAAGGGACAGGGGTCTCTGGGGAGCTGTTTTTT. Protein: CSVEGTGVSGELFF.

In the case of this clone: A read error may account for a junction end that differs from germline. The chain has TRBV30 and TRBJ1-6; D is undetermined. In germline, CDR1 is GTSNPN, CDR2 SVGIG (reference sequence). The CDR3 extends over 13 amino acids. DNA of the CDR3: TGCGCTGGGGAGAGCTCCTATAATTCACCCCTCCACTTT. Its translation is CAGESSYNSPLHF.

The CDR3 nucleotides read TGTGCCAGCAGTCAAGGGGAGGGGGAGACCCAGTACTTC. Its protein product is CASSQGEGETQYF. The V gene is TRBV6-6, the J gene TRBJ2-5; TRBD2 matches 7 bases. The ends lost 5 bases at V and 5 bases at J; junction bases unmatched: 5. CDR1 and CDR2 (germline): MNHNY, SVGAGI (reference sequence). CDR3 size: 13 residues.

This clone appeared once. CDR3 sequence: CASSTGPLAYEQYF. The CDR3, as DNA: TGTGCCAGCAGCACGGGTCCTCTGGCCTACGAGCAGTACTTC. The V call is TRBV9, the J call TRBJ2-7; no definite D call. Germline CDR1 SGDLS, CDR2 YYNGEE. V dropped 4 bases and J dropped 2 bases, with 13 bases sitting between them. This CDR3 is built from 14 residues.

The genes are TRBV30 and TRBJ2-7; 9 bases map to TRBD2. CDR1 is GTSNPN, CDR2 SVGIG, per germline (reference sequence). The CDR3 extends over 14 amino acids. Germline trimming cut 0 bases from V and 4 bases from J; bases unmatched to any gene: 4. The CDR3 nucleotides read TGTGCCTGGAGTGTTAGGACTAGCGATTACGAGCAGTACTTC. Amino acids: CAWSVRTSDYEQYF.

This rearrangement joins TRBV9 to TRBJ2-2; 9 bases match TRBD2. This CDR3 spans 17 amino acids. CDR1 and CDR2 from the germline V gene are SGDLS and YYNGEE. The trim removed 4 bases at V and 4 bases at J, leaving 11 bases unmatched. The CDR3 coding sequence is TGTGCCAGCAGCATCTCCGGGACTAGCCCAGCCACCGGGGAGCTGTTTTTT. This gives the protein CASSISGTSPATGELFF.

In nucleotides, the CDR3 is TGTGCCACCGTACACACATCCGAGGCGACTGAAGCTTTCTTT. Its translation: CATVHTSEATEAFF. V is TRBV21-1 and J is TRBJ1-1. TRBV21-1 is labeled a pseudogene. CDR3 length: 14 residues.

This chain connects TRBV6-5 to TRBJ2-7, with D possibly being TRBD2 (6 bases). Germline V gene lookup returns CDR1 MNHEY and CDR2 SVGAGI. The V gene lost 8 bases and the J gene lost 3 bases, with 17 bases spanning the gap. The CDR3 length is 14 residues. CDR3 coding DNA: TGTGCCAGCGTCGGTCGACGGGAGCACTACGAGCAGTACTTC. Encoded protein: CASVGRREHYEQYF.